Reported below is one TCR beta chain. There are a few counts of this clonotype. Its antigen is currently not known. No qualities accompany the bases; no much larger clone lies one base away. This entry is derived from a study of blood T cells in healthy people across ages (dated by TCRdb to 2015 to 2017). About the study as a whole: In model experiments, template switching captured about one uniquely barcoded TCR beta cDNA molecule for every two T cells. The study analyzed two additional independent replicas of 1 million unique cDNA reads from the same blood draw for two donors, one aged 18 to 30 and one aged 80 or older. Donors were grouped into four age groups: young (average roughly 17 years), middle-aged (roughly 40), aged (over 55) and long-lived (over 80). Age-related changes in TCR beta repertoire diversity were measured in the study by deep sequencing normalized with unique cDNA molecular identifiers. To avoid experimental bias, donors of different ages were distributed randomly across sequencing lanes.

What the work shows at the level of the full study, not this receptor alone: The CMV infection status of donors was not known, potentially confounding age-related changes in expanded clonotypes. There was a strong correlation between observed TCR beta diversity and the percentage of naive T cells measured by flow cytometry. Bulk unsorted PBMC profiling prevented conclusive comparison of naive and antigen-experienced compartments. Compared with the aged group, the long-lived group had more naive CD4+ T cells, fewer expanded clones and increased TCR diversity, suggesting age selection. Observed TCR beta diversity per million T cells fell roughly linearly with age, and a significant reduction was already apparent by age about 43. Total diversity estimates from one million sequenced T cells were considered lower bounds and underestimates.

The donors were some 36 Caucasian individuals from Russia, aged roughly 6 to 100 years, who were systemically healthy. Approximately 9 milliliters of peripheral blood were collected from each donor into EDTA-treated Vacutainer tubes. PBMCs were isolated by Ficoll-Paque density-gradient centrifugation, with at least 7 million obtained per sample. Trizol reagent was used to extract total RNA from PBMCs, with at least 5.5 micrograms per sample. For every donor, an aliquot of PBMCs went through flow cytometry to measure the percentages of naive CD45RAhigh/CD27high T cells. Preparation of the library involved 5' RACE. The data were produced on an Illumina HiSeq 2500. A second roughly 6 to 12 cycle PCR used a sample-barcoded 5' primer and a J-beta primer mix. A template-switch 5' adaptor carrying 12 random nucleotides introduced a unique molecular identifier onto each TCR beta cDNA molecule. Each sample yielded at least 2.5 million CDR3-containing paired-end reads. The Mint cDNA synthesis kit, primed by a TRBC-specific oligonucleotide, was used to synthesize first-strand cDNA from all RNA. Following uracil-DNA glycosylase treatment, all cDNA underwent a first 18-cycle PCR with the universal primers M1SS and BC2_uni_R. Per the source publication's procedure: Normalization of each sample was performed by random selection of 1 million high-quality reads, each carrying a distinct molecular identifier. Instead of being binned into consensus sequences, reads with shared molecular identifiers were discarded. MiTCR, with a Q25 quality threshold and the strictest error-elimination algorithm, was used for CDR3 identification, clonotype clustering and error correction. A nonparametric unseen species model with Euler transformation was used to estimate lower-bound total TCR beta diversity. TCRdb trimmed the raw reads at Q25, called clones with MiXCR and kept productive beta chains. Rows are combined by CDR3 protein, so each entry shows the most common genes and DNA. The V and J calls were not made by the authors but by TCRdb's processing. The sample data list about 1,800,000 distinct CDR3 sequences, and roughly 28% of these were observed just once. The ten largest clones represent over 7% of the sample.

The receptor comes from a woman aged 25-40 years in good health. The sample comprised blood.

CDR3 protein: CSTKPAPGQGTNEKLFF. The DNA sequence is as follows: TGCAGTACCAAACCAGCACCGGGACAGGGGACTAATGAAAAACTGTTTTTT. The chain was built from TRBV20-1 and TRBJ1-4, with 10 bases in between that match TRBD1. Reading from cysteine to phenylalanine, the CDR3 counts 17 amino acids. The read is trimmed to its CDR3 DNA, 51 bases read in frame from base 1. After removal of 8 bases from V and 2 bases from J, the junction retains 14 bases not matched to a gene. CDR1 and CDR2, per the germline V gene (reference sequence), are DFQATT and SNEGSKA.